A single sample is the source of the 19 T cell receptor beta chains below, sequenced in a study of vaccination and CD4 T cells after COVID-19. Treatment defined: approximately 9-day PBMC culture with coronavirus spike peptide pools or control peptides (ViraFEST assay). Once obtained from cultured CD4+ T cells, the DNA was sequenced using the Oncomine TCR Beta short-read assay. TCRdb reprocessed the PCR reads with MiXCR, giving one entry per CDR3 protein. The sample includes around 11,000 distinct CDR3 sequences, about 38% of them seen just once. No antigen is known for these receptors. Sequences were derived from CD4+ T cells from blood, cultured in vitro, sampled after SARS-CoV-2 vaccination. Source of these receptors: a human donor who had recovered from COVID-19.

This clonotype was observed a few times. The chain is built from TRBV20-1 and TRBJ1-5; 9 nucleotides agree with TRBD1. CDR1 is DFQATT and CDR2 is SNEGSKA in the germline V gene (reference sequence). The CDR3 spans 14 residues. Trimming took 4 bases from V and 6 from J; bases not matched to a gene: 7. The CDR3 is CSATRTGVGQPQHF. The CDR3 DNA sequence: TGCAGTGCTACCCGGACAGGGGTGGGTCAGCCCCAGCATTTT.

The V call is TRBV28, the J call TRBJ2-2; weak D call: TRBD2 (7 bases). The V gene's germline CDR1 is MDHEN and CDR2 SYDVKM. This CDR3 has 20 amino acids. V lost 5 bases, J lost 0 bases, and 25 bases lay in between. The CDR3 bases are TGTGCCAGCAGTGAGGGGAGGGACCTAACCGGGACACCGAACACCGGGGAGCTGTTTTTT. Translation: CASSEGRDLTGTPNTGELFF.

This chain uses TRBV20-1 with TRBJ2-7; 12 positions agree with TRBD2. Germline CDR1 DFQATT, CDR2 SNEGSKA (reference sequence). The CDR3 is 15 residues long. V was pared by 0 bases and J by 7 bases, with 7 bases of the junction left unmatched. The CDR3 region has the DNA TGCAGTGCTAGAGATCCTCGACTAGCGGGAGAGGAGCAGTACTTC. It specifies CSARDPRLAGEEQYF.

The CDR3 DNA follows: TGTGCCAGCAGCCTGGGACTAGCGAGTGAGCAGTACTTC. It yields the protein CASSLGLASEQYF. The chain carries TRBV7-2 and TRBJ2-7, with TRBD2 identical over 10 bases. Germline assignment: CDR1 SGHTA and CDR2 FQGNSA. This CDR3 has 13 amino acids. V gave up 5 bases and J gave up 7 bases; unmatched junction bases: 5.

This chain uses TRBV19 with TRBJ2-7, with D unclear. Per germline, CDR1 LNHDA and CDR2 SQIVND (reference sequence). V was cut by 5 bases and J by 4 bases, with 6 bases left in between. This CDR3 is 11 amino acids long. CDR3 DNA sequence: TGTGCCAGTAGTGCGGCTTACGAGCAGTACTTC. Amino acids: CASSAAYEQYF.

The gene calls are TRBV20-1 and TRBJ2-2; D is undetermined. The germline gives CDR1 DFQATT, CDR2 SNEGSKA (reference sequence). Trimming pared 2 bases from V and 4 bases from J, leaving 8 bases between. CDR3 size: 13 residues. The CDR3 spells CSARSPITGELFF. CDR3 coding DNA: TGCAGTGCTAGATCCCCTATCACCGGGGAGCTGTTTTTT.

This clonotype was seen a handful of times. The chain combines TRBV28 with TRBJ1-5; the D is unclear. V was shortened by 3 bases and J by 0 bases, with 9 bases between the two germline ends. The CDR3 is 15 residues long. The V gene's germline CDR1 is MDHEN and CDR2 SYDVKM. This CDR3 reads CASSFSGRSNQPQHF. The CDR3 DNA reads TGTGCCAGCAGTTTCTCTGGGCGTAGCAATCAGCCCCAGCATTTT. Using reference TRBV28 and TRBJ1-5 for the parts outside the CDR3, the full variable domain is DVKVTQSSRYLVKRTGEKVFLECVQDMDHENMFWYRQDPGLGLRLIYFSYDVKMKEKGDIPEGYSVSREKKERFSLILESASTNQTSMYLCASSFSGRSNQPQHFGDGTRLSIL.

The V call is TRBV28, the J call TRBJ1-1, with D hard to call. The V end was cut by 2 bases, the J end by 6 bases, with 7 bases between. Germline loops: CDR1 MDHEN, CDR2 SYDVKM. There are 12 residues in the CDR3. The CDR3 loop is CASSLLWAEAFF. The CDR3 DNA reads as TGTGCCAGCAGTTTACTGTGGGCTGAAGCTTTCTTT.

The genes are TRBV10-3 and TRBJ2-3, with 7 bases aligning to TRBD2. Germline V lookup: CDR1 ENHRY, CDR2 SYGVKD. The CDR3 consists of 14 residues. V gave up 4 bases and J gave up 4 bases; unmatched junction bases: 5. The CDR3 sequence: CAISGGRAPDTQYF. Here the CDR3 DNA reads TGTGCCATCAGTGGTGGGAGGGCCCCAGATACGCAGTATTTT.

The chain combines TRBV19 with TRBJ2-7; unclear D gene. The ends were cut back, 0 bases at V and 5 bases at J, with 17 bases in the middle. Germline V lookup: CDR1 LNHDA, CDR2 SQIVND (reference sequence). The CDR3 totals 16 residues. CDR3 residues: CASSIDTPGRGDEQYF. As DNA, the CDR3 is TGTGCCAGTAGTATAGATACCCCTGGAAGAGGCGACGAGCAGTACTTC.

The chain recombines TRBV11-2 with TRBJ2-7; 7 positions match TRBD2. Germline-derived CDR1 and CDR2 are SGHAT and FQNNGV. V lost 4 bases to trimming and J lost 2 bases; unmatched junction nucleotides: 8. CDR3 length equals 15 residues. CDR3 region: CASSSGDRGAYEQYF. The CDR3 DNA is TGTGCCAGCAGCTCTGGGGACCGGGGGGCCTACGAGCAGTACTTC.

V is TRBV10-3 and J is TRBJ2-1; possibly TRBD1 for D (5 bases). Trimming took off 4 bases at V and 9 bases at J, with 10 bases between the two ends. Germline CDR1 and CDR2: ENHRY and SYGVKD. The CDR3 has 12 residues. CDR3 in DNA: TGTGCCATCAGTGTGGGGCTATCTGAGCAGTTCTTC. It codes for CAISVGLSEQFF.

The rearrangement uses TRBV7-2 and TRBJ2-7, with TRBD2 matching over 11 bases. The CDR3 spans 18 residues. From germline, CDR1 is SGHTA and CDR2 FQGNSA. V was clipped by 5 bases and J by 0 bases; unmatched bases: 12. CDR3 sequence reads: CASSLPRTSGRSSYEQYF. The CDR3 region has the DNA TGTGCCAGCAGCCTCCCCCGGACTAGCGGGCGCAGCTCCTACGAGCAGTACTTC.

This clonotype has just one count. The V gene is TRBV5-5, the J gene TRBJ1-1; 11 positions agree with TRBD1. The CDR3 contains 15 residues. CDR1 is SGHKS and CDR2 is YYEKEE in the germline V gene (reference sequence). V was clipped by 4 bases and J by 6 bases; unmatched bases: 8. CDR3 coding DNA: TGTGCCAGCAGCGGCCTGGGACAGGGGGTACCTGAAGCTTTCTTT. Translated: CASSGLGQGVPEAFF. The full variable domain, in which reference TRBV5-5 and TRBJ1-1 provide the parts outside the CDR3, is DAGVTQSPTHLIKTRGQQVTLRCSPISGHKSVSWYQQVLGQGPQFIFQYYEKEERGRGNFPDRFSARQFPNYSSELNVNALLLGDSALYLCASSGLGQGVPEAFFGQGTRLTVV.

J is TRBJ1-1 and V is TRBV6-5; D is perhaps TRBD1 (6 bases). With 0 bases removed from V and 6 bases from J, the gap between germline ends came to 20 bases. There are 17 residues in the CDR3. Germline CDR1 is MNHEY and CDR2 is SVGAGI. CDR3 in amino acids: CASSYSWGANERAEAFF. The DNA for the CDR3 is TGTGCCAGCAGTTACTCGTGGGGGGCCAACGAACGGGCTGAAGCTTTCTTT.

This clonotype was found a few times. This chain connects TRBV30 to TRBJ1-5; D is perhaps TRBD1 (6 bases). V gave up 3 bases and J gave up 4 bases, with 16 bases separating them. The CDR3 length is 15 residues. CDR1 is GTSNPN and CDR2 is SVGIG in the germline V gene (reference sequence). Here the CDR3 DNA reads TGTGCCTGGAGCGGGGGGCTTCAACCAAATCAGCCCCAGCATTTT. Protein: CAWSGGLQPNQPQHF.

The V call is TRBV19, the J call TRBJ1-5; D might be TRBD1 (5 bases). The germline V gene has CDR1 LNHDA and CDR2 SQIVND (reference sequence). V lost 5 bases and J lost 4, with 15 bases in between. CDR3 size: 15 residues. CDR3 sequence (DNA): TGTGCCAGTAGTTCCCGCAGGGAGGGGAATCAGCCCCAGCATTTT. Encoded protein: CASSSRREGNQPQHF.

This clonotype was seen a handful of times. The rearrangement joins TRBV15 to TRBJ1-6; D unclear. The CDR3 extends over 17 amino acids. The V gene lost 1 base and the J gene lost 0 bases, with 10 bases spanning the gap. Germline CDR1 and CDR2: LNHNV and YYDKDF (reference sequence). CDR3 nucleotide sequence: TGTGCCACCAGCAGAGGGTTAGGGAGCTCCTATAATTCACCCCTCCACTTT. Translating gives CATSRGLGSSYNSPLHF.

Sample share makes this clonotype medium-sized. The gene calls are TRBV6-1 and TRBJ2-7; 7 bases fit TRBD2. The CDR3 sequence is 16 residues long. V was pared by 4 bases and J by 0 bases, with 9 bases of the junction left unmatched. CDR1 and CDR2 from the germline V gene are MNHNS and SASEGT. The CDR3, as DNA: TGTGCCAGCAGTGCTATAGCGGGCCGGAGCTCCTACGAGCAGTACTTC. This encodes CASSAIAGRSSYEQYF.